This record concerns one T cell receptor beta chain sequence. The entry originates in a study of cytotoxic CD8 clonotypes in ibrutinib-treated CLL. The CDR3 length is 15 residues. Trimming cost V 0 bases and J 2 bases, with 9 bases left between them. CDR1 is SGHDT, CDR2 YYEEEE, per germline. The data were produced by immunoSEQ multiplex PCR, yet TCRdb's version contains in-frame clones alone and is incomplete. The sample has about 120,000 clones; about 53% are singletons. V gene TRBV5-6 combines with J gene TRBJ1-5; unclear D gene. The sample was PBMCs, taken after 24 months of ibrutinib treatment. This TCR was sampled from a human donor with chronic lymphocytic leukemia. The CDR3 DNA reads TGTGCCAGCAGCTTGGATGGGAGGGGCAATCAGCCCCAGCATTTT. This gives the protein CASSLDGRGNQPQHF.